This entry is about one T cell receptor beta chain. From the RT-PCR reads, TCRdb called clonotypes with MiXCR, one entry per CDR3 protein. The sample records about 210,000 distinct CDR3 sequences, around 40% being singletons. Germline assignment: CDR1 ENHRY and CDR2 SYGVKD. This CDR3 is built from 14 residues. V shed 8 bases and J shed 7 bases, with 20 bases lying between them. This sample was included in a study of patients and donors after allogeneic stem cell transplantation. The TCR originated in a human donor who was either an allogeneic HSCT recipient or a stem cell or donor lymphocyte infusion donor (not recorded which). It is not recorded whose cells these are; they may come from a transplant donor. The chain is built from TRBV10-3 and TRBJ1-2; possibly TRBD1 for D (6 bases). Sequenced input: blood, either unsorted or a sorted T cell fraction (not recorded which). In DNA form, the CDR3 reads TGTGCCATCCGTGGTGAGGCGGGGGCTGGTGGCTACACCTTC. It specifies CAIRGEAGAGGYTF.